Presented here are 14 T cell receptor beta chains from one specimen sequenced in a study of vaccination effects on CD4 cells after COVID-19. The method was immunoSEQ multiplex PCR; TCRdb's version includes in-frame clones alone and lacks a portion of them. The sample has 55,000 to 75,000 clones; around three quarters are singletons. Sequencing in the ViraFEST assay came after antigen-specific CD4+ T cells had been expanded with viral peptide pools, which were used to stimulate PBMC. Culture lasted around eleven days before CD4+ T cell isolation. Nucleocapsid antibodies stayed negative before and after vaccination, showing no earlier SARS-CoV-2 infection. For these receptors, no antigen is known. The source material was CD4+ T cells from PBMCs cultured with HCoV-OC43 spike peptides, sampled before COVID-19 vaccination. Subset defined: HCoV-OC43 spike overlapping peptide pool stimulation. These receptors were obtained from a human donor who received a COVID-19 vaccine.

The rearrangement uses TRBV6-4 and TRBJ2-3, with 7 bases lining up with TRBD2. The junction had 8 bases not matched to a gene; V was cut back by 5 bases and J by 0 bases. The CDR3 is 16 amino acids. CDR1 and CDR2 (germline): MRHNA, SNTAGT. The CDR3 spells CASSPLAPSSTDTQYF. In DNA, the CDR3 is TGTGCCAGCAGTCCACTAGCGCCTTCTAGCACAGATACGCAGTATTTT.

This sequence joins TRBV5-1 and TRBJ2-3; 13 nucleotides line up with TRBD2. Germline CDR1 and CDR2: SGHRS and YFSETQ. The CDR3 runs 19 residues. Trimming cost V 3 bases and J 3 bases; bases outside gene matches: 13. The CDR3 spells CASSSRGLAGANPTDTQYF. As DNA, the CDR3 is TGCGCCAGCAGCTCTCGCGGACTAGCGGGGGCTAACCCGACAGATACGCAGTATTTT.

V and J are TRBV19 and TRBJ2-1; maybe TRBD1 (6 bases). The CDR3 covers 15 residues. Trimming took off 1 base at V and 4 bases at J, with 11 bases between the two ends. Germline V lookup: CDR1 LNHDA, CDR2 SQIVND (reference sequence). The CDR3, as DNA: TGTGCCAGTAGTATAGGGATAGGGGGATACAATGAGCAGTTCTTC. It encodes CASSIGIGGYNEQFF. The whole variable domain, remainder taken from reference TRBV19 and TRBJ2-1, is DGGITQSPKYLFRKEGQNVTLSCEQNLNHDAMYWYRQDPGQGLRLIYYSQIVNDFQKGDIAEGYSVSREKKESFPLTVTSAQKNPTAFYLCASSIGIGGYNEQFFGPGTRLTVL.

The chain's CDR3 is CASSPPLTSRQETQYF. As DNA, the CDR3 is TGTGCCAGCAGTCCTCCCTTGACTAGCAGGCAAGAGACCCAGTACTTC. This chain links TRBV6-6 with TRBJ2-5; TRBD2 matches 7 bases. Germline V CDR1 and CDR2: MNHNY, SVGAGI (reference sequence). The CDR3 loop spans 16 amino acids. V was clipped by 5 bases and J by 2 bases; unmatched bases: 11.

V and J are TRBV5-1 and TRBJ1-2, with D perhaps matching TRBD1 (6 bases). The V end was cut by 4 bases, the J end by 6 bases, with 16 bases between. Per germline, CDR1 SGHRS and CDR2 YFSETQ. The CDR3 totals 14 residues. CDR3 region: CASSRTRGENGYTF. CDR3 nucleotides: TGCGCCAGCAGCCGTACCAGGGGCGAAAATGGCTACACCTTC. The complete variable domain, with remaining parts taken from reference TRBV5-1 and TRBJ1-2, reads KAGVTQTPRYLIKTRGQQVTLSCSPISGHRSVSWYQQTPGQGLQFLFEYFSETQRNKGNFPGRFSGRQFSNSRSEMNVSTLELGDSALYLCASSRTRGENGYTFGSGTRLTVV.

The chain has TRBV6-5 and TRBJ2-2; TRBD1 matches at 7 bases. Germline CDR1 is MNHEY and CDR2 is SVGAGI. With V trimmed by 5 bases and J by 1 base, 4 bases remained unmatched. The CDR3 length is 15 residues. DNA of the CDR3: TGTGCCAGCAGTAAGACAGGGAAGAACACCGGGGAGCTGTTTTTT. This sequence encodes CASSKTGKNTGELFF.

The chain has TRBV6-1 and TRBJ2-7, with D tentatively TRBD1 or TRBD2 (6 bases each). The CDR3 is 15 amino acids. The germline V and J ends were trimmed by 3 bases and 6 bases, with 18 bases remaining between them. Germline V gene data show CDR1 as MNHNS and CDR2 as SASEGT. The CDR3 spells CASSESGGISGEQYV. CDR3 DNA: TGTGCCAGCAGTGAGTCCGGGGGCATATCCGGCGAGCAGTACGTC.

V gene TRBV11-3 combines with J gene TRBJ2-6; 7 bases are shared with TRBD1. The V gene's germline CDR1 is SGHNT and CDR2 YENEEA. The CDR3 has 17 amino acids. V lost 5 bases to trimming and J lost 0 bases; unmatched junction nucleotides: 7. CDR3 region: CASSDRDRGSGANVLTF. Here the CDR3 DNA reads TGTGCCAGCAGCGACCGGGACAGAGGCTCTGGGGCCAACGTCCTGACTTTC. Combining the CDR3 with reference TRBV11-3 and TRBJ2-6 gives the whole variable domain EAGVVQSPRYKIIEKKQPVAFWCNPISGHNTLYWYLQNLGQGPELLIRYENEEAVDDSQLPKDRFSAERLKGVDSTLKIQPAELGDSAVYLCASSDRDRGSGANVLTFGAGSRLTVL.

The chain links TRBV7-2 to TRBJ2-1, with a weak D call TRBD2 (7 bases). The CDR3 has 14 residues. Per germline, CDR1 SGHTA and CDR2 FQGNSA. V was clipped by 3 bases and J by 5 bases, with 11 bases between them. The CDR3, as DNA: TGTGCCAGCAGCTTTGGGGGGGCCAACAATGAGCAGTTCTTC. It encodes CASSFGGANNEQFF.

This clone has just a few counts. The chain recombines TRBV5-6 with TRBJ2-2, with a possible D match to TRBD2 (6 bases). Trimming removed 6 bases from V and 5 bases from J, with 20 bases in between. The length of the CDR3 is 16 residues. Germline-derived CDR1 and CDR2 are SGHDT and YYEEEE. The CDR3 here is CASTILAPAVTGELFF. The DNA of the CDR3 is TGTGCCAGCACCATACTAGCTCCCGCCGTGACCGGGGAGCTGTTTTTT.

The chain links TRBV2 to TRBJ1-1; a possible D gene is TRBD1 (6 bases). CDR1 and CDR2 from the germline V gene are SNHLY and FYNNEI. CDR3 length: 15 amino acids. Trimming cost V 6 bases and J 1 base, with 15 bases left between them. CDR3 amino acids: CASRAGGGGNTEAFF. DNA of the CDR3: TGTGCCAGCAGGGCCGGGGGAGGGGGGAACACTGAAGCTTTCTTT.

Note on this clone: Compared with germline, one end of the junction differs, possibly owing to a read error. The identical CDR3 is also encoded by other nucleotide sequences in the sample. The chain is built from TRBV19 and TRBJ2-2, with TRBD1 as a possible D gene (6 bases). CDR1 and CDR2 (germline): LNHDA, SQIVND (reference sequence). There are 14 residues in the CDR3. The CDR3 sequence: CASSRQVMTGELFF. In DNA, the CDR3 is TGTGCCAGTAGCCGACAGGTTATGACCGGGGAGCTATTTTTT.

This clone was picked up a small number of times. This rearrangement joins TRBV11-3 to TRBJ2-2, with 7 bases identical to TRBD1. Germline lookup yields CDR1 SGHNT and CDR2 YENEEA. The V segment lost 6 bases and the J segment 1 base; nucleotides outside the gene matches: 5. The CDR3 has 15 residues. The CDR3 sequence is CASRPTGMNTGELFF. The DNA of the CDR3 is TGTGCCAGCAGACCGACAGGGATGAACACCGGGGAGCTGTTTTTT.

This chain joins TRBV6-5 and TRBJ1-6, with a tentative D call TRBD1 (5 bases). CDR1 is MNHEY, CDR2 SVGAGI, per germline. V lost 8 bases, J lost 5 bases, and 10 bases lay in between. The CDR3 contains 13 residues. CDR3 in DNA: TGTGCCAGCGGGACGCACAATAATTCACCCCTCCACTTT. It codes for CASGTHNNSPLHF.